These 26 T cell receptor beta chains came from one sample sequenced in a study of breast tumors, draining lymph nodes, adjacent tissues. One entry per CDR3 protein results from TCRdb running MiXCR on the multiplex PCR reads. Counted here are roughly 14,000 distinct CDR3 sequences, roughly 50% occurring once; the ten biggest clones make up roughly 31%. The sample consisted of tumor-adjacent breast tissue. The receptor set was obtained from a female donor with breast cancer. Some clones in this sample may be carry-over from other donors' samples.

In its sample, this clonotype ranks as medium-sized (0.01 to 0.1%). The chain carries TRBV5-1 and TRBJ2-3, with D unclear. Per germline, CDR1 SGHRS and CDR2 YFSETQ. This CDR3 spans 15 amino acids. Trimming removed 2 bases from V and 0 bases from J, with 10 bases in between. The CDR3 spells CASSFLPVSTDTQYF. In DNA, the CDR3 is TGCGCCAGCAGCTTCCTACCGGTGAGCACAGATACGCAGTATTTT.

This clonotype was observed many times. The chain has TRBV19 and TRBJ2-3, with 11 nucleotides matching TRBD1. The germline gives CDR1 LNHDA, CDR2 SQIVND (reference sequence). The CDR3 contains 15 residues. Germline trimming cut 3 bases from V and 3 bases from J; bases unmatched to any gene: 2. The CDR3 loop reads CASSIRDRGTDTQYF. CDR3 nucleotide sequence: TGTGCCAGTAGTATCCGGGACAGGGGGACAGATACGCAGTATTTT.

In this sample, this clonotype is medium-sized. J is TRBJ2-3 and V is TRBV24-1, with TRBD1 matching 8 bases. The CDR3 loop spans 16 amino acids. In germline, CDR1 is KGHDR, CDR2 SFDVKD. J lost 0 bases, V lost 6 bases, and 7 bases had no gene match. The CDR3 sequence: CATSSIGTGSTDTQYF. The CDR3, as DNA: TGTGCCACCAGTTCAATTGGGACAGGAAGCACAGATACGCAGTATTTT.

The chain has TRBV29-1 and TRBJ2-5; 9 bases map to TRBD1. Trimming took 7 bases from V and 5 from J; bases not matched to a gene: 5. Germline assignment: CDR1 SQVTM and CDR2 ANQGSEA. The CDR3 totals 12 residues. CDR3 sequence reads: CSAYRGQETQYF. The CDR3 region has the DNA TGCAGCGCCTACAGGGGGCAGGAGACCCAGTACTTC.

The chain combines TRBV7-3 with TRBJ2-3, with a tentative D call TRBD2 (7 bases). The germline gives CDR1 SGHTA, CDR2 FQGTGA. Trimming shortened V by 0 bases and J by 9 bases, and 16 bases separated the two germline ends. This CDR3 contains 15 residues. The CDR3 nucleotides read TGTGCCAGCAGCTTAACGGCGGGGGCAGGGGACACGCAGTATTTT. This codes for CASSLTAGAGDTQYF.

About this clonotype itself: This may stem from a read error, because a much larger clone lies one nucleotide away. The gene calls are TRBV9 and TRBJ1-1; no clear D. The CDR3 is made up of 13 amino acids. V dropped 2 bases and J dropped 6 bases, with 11 bases sitting between them. From germline, CDR1 is SGDLS and CDR2 YYNGEE. The CDR3 spells CASSVGLRSEAFF. CDR3 coding DNA: TGTGCCAGCAGCGTCGGACTGCGGTCTGAAGCTTTCTTT.

This clonotype has a handful of counts. A read error is likely, as this CDR3 ends without the conserved phenylalanine or tryptophan. No DNA is shown, since the ends of the CDR3 on it are uncertain; the CDR3 is the one TCRdb lists. The chain is built from TRBV7-2 and TRBJ2-4; the table's D call of TRBD1 was not tested on the DNA. 10 amino acids form the CDR3, both terminal residues included. Germline-derived CDR1 and CDR2 are SGHTA and FQGNSA. The CDR3 sequence is CASSRPRGQG.

This clonotype has ten or more counts. Just one base apart from a much larger clone, this may be a read error. This chain joins TRBV20-1 and TRBJ2-7, with D perhaps matching TRBD2 (6 bases). This CDR3 comprises 17 residues. CDR1 is DFQATT, CDR2 SNEGSKA, per germline (reference sequence). The V gene lost 0 bases and the J gene lost 5 bases, with 23 bases spanning the gap. DNA of the CDR3: TGCAGTGCTAGAGATAGGAGAAGGACTACCGGGGGAAACGAGCAGTACTTC. Protein product: CSARDRRRTTGGNEQYF.

This clonotype occurred many times. The genes are TRBV5-8 and TRBJ2-7; TRBD2 matches 9 bases. The V and J ends lost 0 bases and 0 bases, in that order; junction bases with no gene match: 7. CDR1 is SGHTS and CDR2 is YDEGEE in the germline V gene. This CDR3 region has 17 residues. The DNA for the CDR3 is TGTGCCAGCAGCTTGGCCCCTGCGGGAGGGAGCTCCTACGAGCAGTACTTC. Translating gives CASSLAPAGGSSYEQYF.

The chain uses TRBV19 and TRBJ2-2; 10 bases align to TRBD2. V was pared by 5 bases and J by 4 bases, with 10 bases of the junction left unmatched. CDR1 is LNHDA and CDR2 is SQIVND in the germline V gene (reference sequence). The CDR3 contains 17 residues. In nucleotides, the CDR3 is TGTGCCAGTAGTTTGGGTAGCGGGAGGCCCTTCACCGGGGAGCTGTTTTTT. As protein: CASSLGSGRPFTGELFF.

The rearrangement joins TRBV2 to TRBJ1-4; D not certain. Trimming shortened V by 6 bases and J by 6 bases, and 5 bases separated the two germline ends. Germline lookup yields CDR1 SNHLY and CDR2 FYNNEI. The CDR3 covers 11 residues. The CDR3 here is CASRRDEKLFF. CDR3 DNA: TGTGCCAGCAGAAGAGATGAAAAACTGTTTTTT.

This clonotype is large. CDR3 coding DNA: TGCAGCGCGGTAGTAGCCCTGGGCGAGCAGTACTTC. It translates to CSAVVALGEQYF. V and J are TRBV29-1 and TRBJ2-7; D remains unclear. CDR3 length: 12 residues. V dropped 7 bases and J dropped 6 bases, with 16 bases sitting between them. Germline CDR1 SQVTM, CDR2 ANQGSEA.

This clonotype was counted a few times. A much larger clone is a single base away; this may be a read error. The rearrangement joins TRBV5-6 to TRBJ1-4; TRBD1 is a possible D gene (5 bases). CDR1 is SGHDT and CDR2 is YYEEEE in the germline V gene. This CDR3 has 16 amino acids. In DNA, the CDR3 is TGTGCCAGTAGCTTGGCCGGGGCCACAACTAATGAAAAACTGTTTTTT. It encodes CASSLAGATTNEKLFF.

This chain joins TRBV6-5 and TRBJ1-1; D possibly corresponds to TRBD1 (5 bases). This CDR3 comprises 15 residues. CDR1 MNHEY and CDR2 SVGAGI come from the germline V gene. Trimming left V 7 bases short and J 3 bases short, with 18 bases between. The CDR3 sequence is CASTLGGGRDTEAFF. CDR3 nucleotides: TGTGCCAGCACTCTCGGGGGGGGGAGGGACACTGAAGCTTTCTTT.

This clonotype has ten or more counts. The chain couples TRBV29-1 to TRBJ1-2, with a tentative D call TRBD1 (5 bases). Between the trimmed V and J ends, which lost 6 bases and 4 bases, there was a span of 9 bases. In germline, CDR1 is SQVTM, CDR2 ANQGSEA. The CDR3 loop spans 11 amino acids. CDR3 DNA: TGCAGCGTCAGGGAGTTCTATGGCTACACCTTC. The encoded protein is CSVREFYGYTF.

This clonotype rates as medium-sized. The rearrangement links TRBV20-1 to TRBJ1-2; 8 positions match TRBD1. CDR1 and CDR2 from the germline V gene are DFQATT and SNEGSKA (reference sequence). V lost 5 bases, J lost 7 bases, and 12 bases stayed unmatched. The CDR3 totals 14 residues. In DNA, the CDR3 is TGCAGTGCTCCTTGGTGGGACAGGTTGGGTGGCTACACCTTC. Its protein product is CSAPWWDRLGGYTF.

This clonotype has just one count. The V and J genes are TRBV14 and TRBJ1-6, with TRBD1 as a possible D gene (6 bases). Per germline, CDR1 SGHDN and CDR2 FVKESK. V was cut by 3 bases and J by 7 bases, with 10 bases left in between. CDR3 length equals 14 residues. In DNA form, the CDR3 reads TGTGCCAGCAGCCACCAGACAGGAAATTCACCCCTCCACTTT. Translation: CASSHQTGNSPLHF.

As for this clonotype: Here the CDR3 omits its conserved ending phenylalanine or tryptophan, so a read error is the likely source. Because the CDR3's place on the DNA is in doubt, the DNA is left out and the CDR3 is given as listed by TCRdb. The J gene is TRBJ2-6, the V gene TRBV7-8; whether TRBD2, the table's D call, matches the DNA was not checked. Germline assignment: CDR1 SGHVS and CDR2 FQNEAQ. The CDR3 is 8 amino acids in total, end residues counted. CDR3 in amino acids: CASSFGAS.

This clonotype has a count of ten or more. The chain recombines TRBV6-5 with TRBJ2-3, with a weak D call TRBD1 (5 bases). Germline V CDR1 and CDR2: MNHEY, SVGAGI. Between the trimmed V and J ends, which lost 10 bases and 6 bases, there was a span of 8 bases. The CDR3 loop spans 10 amino acids. The CDR3, as DNA: TGTGCCACAGGGCGGGATACGCAGTATTTT. It translates to CATGRDTQYF.

The chain links TRBV7-6 to TRBJ1-4; TRBD1 aligns across 11 bases. CDR1 and CDR2 (germline): SGHVS, FNYEAQ. V lost 5 bases to trimming and J lost 0 bases; unmatched junction nucleotides: 2. The CDR3 loop spans 16 amino acids. The CDR3 DNA reads TGTGCCAGCAGCAAGGGACAGGGGGCAACTAATGAAAAACTGTTTTTT. Its protein product is CASSKGQGATNEKLFF.

This clonotype was observed at least ten times. This could be a read error, since a much larger clone is one nucleotide away. The gene calls are TRBV12-3 or TRBV12-4 and TRBJ2-5, with a possible D match to TRBD1 (5 bases). Between the trimmed V and J ends, which lost 3 bases and 3 bases, there was a span of 11 bases. The CDR3 spans 14 residues. In nucleotides, the CDR3 is TGTGCCAGCAGTTTCGGTGGCAGGGAAGAGACCCAGTACTTC. Protein: CASSFGGREETQYF.

This sequence joins TRBV2 and TRBJ2-5; no clear D. V was cut by 9 bases and J by 1 base, with 6 bases left in between. This CDR3 region has 11 residues. The germline V gene encodes CDR1 SNHLY and CDR2 FYNNEI. CDR3 coding DNA: TGTGCCAGGCAGGTCCAAGAGACCCAGTACTTC. Its protein is CARQVQETQYF.

The sample holds many counts of this clonotype. The chain has TRBV28 and TRBJ1-5; no firm D call. The CDR3 spans 17 residues. Germline-derived CDR1 and CDR2 are MDHEN and SYDVKM. Trimming stripped 4 bases from V and 3 bases from J, with 19 bases between. In nucleotides, the CDR3 is TGTGCCAGCAGTTCCCGGGTGGCCCTGGGGAACAATCAGCCCCAGCATTTT. The encoded protein is CASSSRVALGNNQPQHF. Using reference TRBV28 and TRBJ1-5 for the parts outside the CDR3, the full variable domain is DVKVTQSSRYLVKRTGEKVFLECVQDMDHENMFWYRQDPGLGLRLIYFSYDVKMKEKGDIPEGYSVSREKKERFSLILESASTNQTSMYLCASSSRVALGNNQPQHFGDGTRLSIL.

This clonotype has ten or more counts. The rearrangement joins TRBV6-5 to TRBJ1-3; TRBD1 might be the D (5 bases). This CDR3 has 14 amino acids. Germline CDR1 and CDR2: MNHEY and SVGAGI. The V gene lost 10 bases and the J gene lost 0 bases, with 13 bases spanning the gap. DNA of the CDR3: TGTGCCACCGCTTCGGGACGCTCTGGAAACACCATATATTTT. Translation: CATASGRSGNTIYF.

This clonotype was counted ten times or more. The chain joins TRBV18 to TRBJ2-3; TRBD2 is a possible D gene (6 bases). V lost 3 bases, J lost 3 bases, and 13 bases lay in between. CDR3 length: 15 amino acids. The V gene's germline CDR1 is KGHSH and CDR2 LQKENI. CDR3 loop: CASSPVGGETDTQYF. CDR3 bases: TGTGCCAGCTCACCGGTGGGGGGAGAAACAGATACGCAGTATTTT. The full variable domain, rest sourced from reference TRBV18 and TRBJ2-3, is NAGVMQNPRHLVRRRGQEARLRCSPMKGHSHVYWYRQLPEEGLKFMVYLQKENIIDESGMPKERFSAEFPKEGPSILRIQQVVRGDSAAYFCASSPVGGETDTQYFGPGTRLTVL.

This clonotype showed up just once. The chain links TRBV7-8 to TRBJ2-3; the D gene is possibly TRBD1 (5 bases). The DNA matches TRBJ1-5 better at its end, which makes the J call doubtful. There are 15 residues in the CDR3. Germline values: CDR1 SGHVS, CDR2 FQNEAQ. The CDR3 DNA reads as TGTGCCAGCAGCTCCGGGACTAGCGGGAGAGATACGCAGCATTTT. It yields the protein CASSSGTSGRDTQHF.